This T cell receptor beta chain originates from a study of a mutant IDH1 vaccine in newly diagnosed glioma. On the study more broadly: Most patients had received both radiotherapy and temozolomide, the prior options being radiotherapy, temozolomide, or both.

Time point of the sample: week 35, safety follow-up. What each vaccine dose contained was 300 ug of mutant IDH1 20-mer peptide, accompanied by topical imiquimod. The patients were given eight vaccinations, one each in weeks 1, 3, 5, 7, 11, 15, 19 and 23. The data were produced by immunoSEQ multiplex PCR, yet TCRdb's version contains in-frame clones alone and is incomplete. The table has about 66,000 clones, 74% seen once. A word on this clone: The target antigen is unknown.

The receptor was derived from a man aged 45-60 years with glioma. Material: PBMCs, obtained from a glioma patient whose treatment included an IDH1 peptide vaccine.

DNA for the CDR3: TGTGCCAGTAGTATAGCGGGAGGCTACATGAACACTGAAGCTTTCTTT. Protein: CASSIAGGYMNTEAFF. The chain recombines TRBV19 with TRBJ1-1; no firm D call. This CDR3 is 16 amino acids long. From germline, CDR1 is LNHDA and CDR2 SQIVND (reference sequence). The ends were cut back, 1 base at V and 0 bases at J, with 12 bases in the middle.